This passage covers 21 T cell receptor beta chains from one sample sequenced in a study of T-cell reconstitution after alpha-beta-depleted transplantation in children. Researchers prepared the TCRbeta library using unique molecular identifiers, the study reports. TCRdb reprocessed the PCR reads with MiXCR, giving one entry per CDR3 protein. Of over 150,000 distinct CDR3 sequences in the sample, 6.6% were seen once. Specimen: PBMCs, collected before TCRalphabeta/CD19-depleted stem cell transplant. Source of these receptors: a boy younger than 10 with acute lymphoblastic leukemia, due to receive a stem cell transplant.

This clonotype has a count of ten or more. The chain couples TRBV12-3 or TRBV12-4 to TRBJ1-1; 7 bases are a match to TRBD1. V lost 6 bases, J lost 0 bases, and 4 bases stayed unmatched. The CDR3 is 14 residues long. The CDR3 DNA is TGTGCCAGCAGCCGAGGGGGCTTGAACACTGAAGCTTTCTTT. It is translated as CASSRGGLNTEAFF.

There are many counts of this clonotype. The V and J genes are TRBV9 and TRBJ2-5, with a possible D match to TRBD1 (6 bases). The CDR3 length is 15 residues. Trimming left V 0 bases short and J 5 bases short, with 14 bases between. Per the germline V gene, CDR1 is SGDLS and CDR2 is YYNGEE. As DNA, the CDR3 is TGTGCCAGCAGCGTAGGGGCGACAGGCCAGGAGACCCAGTACTTC. It translates to CASSVGATGQETQYF.

This clonotype was detected ten times or more. The V gene is TRBV21-1, the J gene TRBJ2-1. TRBV21-1 is a pseudogene segment. The CDR3 covers 15 residues. The CDR3 loop reads CASSKQRPSYNEQFF. CDR3 nucleotides: TGTGCCAGCAGCAAGCAGCGACCCTCCTACAATGAGCAGTTCTTC.

This clonotype was seen a few times. V and J are TRBV6-2 or TRBV6-3 and TRBJ1-1; 9 bases are shared with TRBD1. The CDR3 has 19 amino acids. The germline V gene encodes CDR1 MNHEY and CDR2 SVGEGT. Germline trimming cut 4 bases from V and 0 bases from J; bases unmatched to any gene: 15. The DNA for the CDR3 is TGTGCCAGCAGTTTCTGGCCCCCCCGGGACAGGGATCTGAACACTGAAGCTTTCTTT. It is translated as CASSFWPPRDRDLNTEAFF.

The chain is built from TRBV9 and TRBJ2-2; D gene ambiguous. The V gene lost 0 bases and the J gene lost 0 bases, with 6 bases spanning the gap. The CDR3 extends over 15 amino acids. Germline CDR1 and CDR2: SGDLS and YYNGEE. The CDR3, as DNA: TGTGCCAGCAGCGTAGGAGCAGCGAACACCGGGGAGCTGTTTTTT. Its translation is CASSVGAANTGELFF.

This clonotype was seen many times. The V gene is TRBV12-3 or TRBV12-4, the J gene TRBJ2-7; 11 bases are a match to TRBD1. The CDR3 extends over 14 amino acids. The V and J ends lost 4 bases and 7 bases, in that order; junction bases with no gene match: 6. CDR3 loop: CASSSWDRGREQYF. Written as DNA, the CDR3 is TGTGCCAGCAGTTCATGGGACAGGGGGAGGGAGCAGTACTTC.

This clonotype was counted many times. The chain uses TRBV12-3 or TRBV12-4 and TRBJ2-2; D uncertain. This CDR3 has 14 amino acids. V was cut by 3 bases and J by 3 bases, with 8 bases left in between. CDR3 sequence: CASSFEVYTGELFF. The CDR3 region has the DNA TGTGCCAGCAGTTTTGAGGTGTACACCGGGGAGCTGTTTTTT.

This chain uses TRBV5-1 with TRBJ2-5; 10 bases map to TRBD2. The germline V gene has CDR1 SGHRS and CDR2 YFSETQ. J gave up 7 bases and V 0 bases, and 9 bases lay outside the gene matches. There are 16 residues in the CDR3. The CDR3 sequence: CASSLAFSGGDGTQYF. In nucleotides, the CDR3 is TGCGCCAGCAGCTTGGCCTTCAGCGGGGGGGACGGGACCCAGTACTTC. The whole variable domain, remainder taken from reference TRBV5-1 and TRBJ2-5, is KAGVTQTPRYLIKTRGQQVTLSCSPISGHRSVSWYQQTPGQGLQFLFEYFSETQRNKGNFPGRFSGRQFSNSRSEMNVSTLELGDSALYLCASSLAFSGGDGTQYFGPGTRLLVL.

In its sample, this clonotype was seen many times. V usage is TRBV29-1 and J usage is TRBJ1-1, with 7 bases aligning to TRBD1. The V gene end was trimmed by 7 bases and the J gene end by 0 bases; junction bases not matched to a gene: 5. Per germline, CDR1 SQVTM and CDR2 ANQGSEA. This CDR3 region has 13 residues. The CDR3 is CSGNRGMNTEAFF. DNA of the CDR3: TGCAGCGGGAACAGGGGCATGAACACTGAAGCTTTCTTT. The whole variable domain, filled in from reference TRBV29-1 and TRBJ1-1, reads SAVISQKPSRDICQRGTSLTIQCQVDSQVTMMFWYRQQPGQSLTLIATANQGSEATYESGFVIDKFPISRPNLTFSTLTVSNMSPEDSSIYLCSGNRGMNTEAFFGQGTRLTVV.

V is TRBV7-2 and J is TRBJ1-3; a possible D gene is TRBD1 (6 bases). The CDR3 covers 15 residues. Germline V gene data show CDR1 as SGHTA and CDR2 as FQGNSA. V was clipped by 5 bases and J by 4 bases, with 15 bases between them. As DNA, the CDR3 is TGTGCCAGCAGCGGGGGGCGGGCCGGCGGAAACACCATATATTTT. Protein sequence: CASSGGRAGGNTIYF.

This clonotype was observed many times. This rearrangement joins TRBV12-3 or TRBV12-4 to TRBJ1-1, with D possibly TRBD1 on 6 matching bases. V lost 3 bases and J 4 bases, leaving 15 bases between the germline ends. This CDR3 spans 15 amino acids. This chain's CDR3 is CASSFGVGGATEAFF. The CDR3 DNA is TGTGCCAGCAGTTTTGGGGTAGGGGGAGCCACTGAAGCTTTCTTT.

This clonotype was recorded at least ten times. The gene calls are TRBV5-5 and TRBJ1-1; D unresolved. In germline, CDR1 is SGHKS, CDR2 YYEKEE (reference sequence). The CDR3 consists of 14 residues. V lost 1 base and J 4 bases, leaving 11 bases between the germline ends. Here the CDR3 DNA reads TGTGCCAGCAGCTTGAATTTGAGGGTCACTGAAGCTTTCTTT. Its protein product is CASSLNLRVTEAFF.

In its sample, this clonotype was seen many times. The gene calls are TRBV15 and TRBJ2-2; D unclear. V lost 5 bases and J 6 bases, leaving 13 bases between the germline ends. This CDR3 is 14 amino acids long. Germline CDR1 reads LNHNV; CDR2 reads YYDKDF (reference sequence). The DNA for the CDR3 is TGTGCCACCAGCTATCTAGGGTCCGCCGGGGAGCTGTTTTTT. It codes for CATSYLGSAGELFF.

This clonotype was counted many times. The chain combines TRBV7-8 with TRBJ2-1; 9 bases align to TRBD2. The CDR3 contains 14 residues. Germline lookup yields CDR1 SGHVS and CDR2 FQNEAQ. V shed 1 base and J 8 bases; nucleotides not matched to a gene: 3. The CDR3 region is CASSLVRTSDEQFF. DNA for the CDR3: TGTGCCAGCAGCTTAGTCCGGACTAGCGATGAGCAGTTCTTC.

The table lists this clonotype with many counts. The V gene is TRBV7-9, the J gene TRBJ2-7, with 9 bases matching TRBD1. Germline V gene data show CDR1 as SEHNR and CDR2 as FQNEAQ (reference sequence). This CDR3 region has 15 residues. Trimming took 6 bases from V and 2 from J; bases not matched to a gene: 8. The CDR3, as DNA: TGTGCCAGCAGTTTCACAGGGGGCGCTCCCTACGAGCAGTACTTC. Its protein is CASSFTGGAPYEQYF.

In its sample, this clonotype was seen many times. The chain joins TRBV10-2 to TRBJ2-1; D unresolved. CDR3 length: 12 residues. Germline values: CDR1 WSHSY, CDR2 SAAADI. V lost 4 bases to trimming and J lost 7 bases, with 8 bases between them. The CDR3 DNA reads as TGCGCCAGCAGTGGGGCGCCTAATGAGCAGTTCTTC. Protein sequence: CASSGAPNEQFF.

This clonotype was observed many times. This sequence joins TRBV29-1 and TRBJ2-1, with 10 bases aligning to TRBD2. This CDR3 has 17 residues. Trimming took 2 bases from V and 8 from J; bases not matched to a gene: 15. Germline V lookup: CDR1 SQVTM, CDR2 ANQGSEA. In DNA form, the CDR3 reads TGCAGCGTTGAATCGCCCAGCGGGAGGGGCGCGGGCTATGAGCAGTTCTTC. Its translation: CSVESPSGRGAGYEQFF.

This clonotype has only a few counts. The V call is TRBV6-5, the J call TRBJ2-7; 8 bases fit TRBD1. The V gene end was trimmed by 2 bases and the J gene end by 2 bases; junction bases not matched to a gene: 5. Germline V gives CDR1 MNHEY, CDR2 SVGAGI. The CDR3 has 15 amino acids. The CDR3 loop is CASSYEGTGTYEQYF. The CDR3 region has the DNA TGTGCCAGCAGTTACGAAGGGACAGGTACCTACGAGCAGTACTTC.

In this sample, this clonotype turned up many times. The rearrangement joins TRBV13 to TRBJ2-7; TRBD2 is a possible D gene (5 bases). This CDR3 spans 15 amino acids. The V end was cut by 5 bases, the J end by 2 bases, with 16 bases between. The germline CDR1 and CDR2 sequences are PRHDT and FYEKMQ (reference sequence). In DNA form, the CDR3 reads TGTGCCAGCAGCCCGAGCGGACTTATCGCCTACGAGCAGTACTTC. Translating gives CASSPSGLIAYEQYF.

This clonotype was recorded many times. This chain joins TRBV5-6 and TRBJ2-3, with TRBD2 identical over 8 bases. Trimming removed 0 bases from V and 0 bases from J; junction bases left unmatched: 6. This CDR3 is 17 amino acids long. Germline-derived CDR1 and CDR2 are SGHDT and YYEEEE. DNA for the CDR3: TGTGCCAGCAGCTTGGGTGGACTAGCAGCTAGCACAGATACGCAGTATTTT. Its protein product is CASSLGGLAASTDTQYF.

In its sample, this clonotype was seen a few times. J is TRBJ2-1 and V is TRBV15; D remains ambiguous. V lost 0 bases and J 2 bases, leaving 8 bases between the germline ends. CDR1 and CDR2 (germline): LNHNV, YYDKDF (reference sequence). This CDR3 region has 15 residues. CDR3 in DNA: TGTGCCACCAGCAGAGATAACGGGCCCTACAATGAGCAGTTCTTC. This gives the protein CATSRDNGPYNEQFF.